The rows below give T cell receptor beta chains drawn from one sample of a study of CD8+ T cells in alopecia areata. The method was immunoSEQ multiplex PCR; TCRdb's version includes in-frame clones alone and lacks a portion of them. The data show roughly 12,000 clones, 65% to 70% seen once. This specimen consisted of skin, obtained at week 4, from a patient treated with tofacitinib. These receptors originate from a human donor with alopecia areata. CDR3s include the opening cysteine and the closing phenylalanine or tryptophan. A D gene is named only where the DNA matches it firmly. Size values are once, few and many counts, or a class for expanded clones, and some rows have none.

size: .; J: TRBJ1-5; D: TRBD1; V: TRBV23-1; DNA: TGCGCCAGCAGTCAATCCCCACGGACAGGGGAATCTCAGCCCCAGCATTTT; CDR3: CASSQSPRTGESQPQHF
size: .; J: TRBJ1-2; D: .; V: TRBV6-6; DNA: TGTGCCAGCAGTTTAAACAGATACTATGGCTACACCTTC; CDR3: CASSLNRYYGYTF
size: .; J: TRBJ2-5; D: .; V: TRBV28; DNA: TGTGCCAGCAGTTCCTGGGCCCGTCAGGGCGGGCCTTTAGAGACCCAGTACTTC; CDR3: CASSSWARQGGPLETQYF
size: .; J: TRBJ2-5; D: TRBD2; V: TRBV7-2; DNA: TGTGCCAGCAGCTCACACCTCCTAGCGGGGGGGACTCGGACCCAGTACTTC; CDR3: CASSSHLLAGGTRTQYF
size: .; J: TRBJ2-5; D: .; V: TRBV4-3; DNA: TGCGCCAGCAGCCAAGGACAGGAGGCGCAAGAGACCCAGTACTTC; CDR3: CASSQGQEAQETQYF
size: .; J: TRBJ2-6; D: .; V: TRBV7-2; DNA: TGTGCCAGCAGCTTAGGATGGGGGGCAGGGCGGTCTGGGGCCAACGTCCTGACTTTC; CDR3: CASSLGWGAGRSGANVLTF
size: few; J: TRBJ1-2; D: .; V: TRBV30; DNA: TGTGCCTGGAGTTACCCCGGACACAACTATGGCTACACCTTC; CDR3: CAWSYPGHNYGYTF
size: .; J: TRBJ1-3; D: .; V: TRBV7-8; DNA: TGCGCCAGCAGTTTGGGCAGGTCCTCTGGAAACACCATATATTTT; CDR3: CASSLGRSSGNTIYF
size: .; J: TRBJ1-2; D: TRBD1; V: TRBV7-2; DNA: TGTGCCAGTAGCCCCCGTCCCGGGACAGGGATACATGGCTACACCTTC; CDR3: CASSPRPGTGIHGYTF
size: .; J: TRBJ2-5; D: .; V: TRBV5-5; DNA: TGTGCCAGCAGCCAAGGGGCGTGGACCCAGTACTTC; CDR3: CASSQGAWTQYF
size: .; J: TRBJ2-3; D: .; V: TRBV7-2; DNA: TGTGCCAGTACCCGAAGTGCAGATACGCAGTATTTT; CDR3: CASTRSADTQYF
size: .; J: TRBJ2-7; D: .; V: TRBV9; DNA: TGTGCCAGCGGCCGCGGGGCAGCCTACGAGCAGTACTTC; CDR3: CASGRGAAYEQYF
size: .; J: TRBJ2-1; D: .; V: TRBV29-1; DNA: TGCAGCGTTGATGTGGGTAAAAATTACAATGAGCAGTTCTTC; CDR3: CSVDVGKNYNEQFF
size: .; J: TRBJ2-7; D: TRBD2; V: TRBV15; DNA: TGTGCCACCAGCAGAGATACGTATTCTAGCGGGGGCCCCTCCTACGAGCAGTACTTC; CDR3: CATSRDTYSSGGPSYEQYF
size: once; J: TRBJ1-1; D: .; V: TRBV11-1; DNA: TGTGCCAGCAGCTTAGTTGGGGATGGAAGAACTGAAGCTTTCTTT; CDR3: CASSLVGDGRTEAFF
size: medium-sized; J: TRBJ2-7; D: .; V: TRBV6-5; DNA: TGTGCGACAACTCAGGGGCCCCTCTACGAGCAGTACTTC; CDR3: CATTQGPLYEQYF
size: .; J: TRBJ2-2; D: .; V: TRBV4-2; DNA: TGTGCCAGCAGCGGTGGGGCGACCGGGGAGCTGTTTTTT; CDR3: CASSGGATGELFF